This TCR beta chain was obtained from a study of regulatory T cells in long-lasting Graves disease. V was pared by 4 bases and J by 7 bases, with 17 bases between. The CDR3 consists of 14 residues. CDR1 and CDR2 from the germline V gene are SGHRS and YFSETQ. The table lists this clonotype with a few counts. The antigen is unknown. The time point: newly diagnosed GD, antithyroid drugs for less than 3 months. The TCR library was made from RNA that had been extracted from PBMCs in TRIzol. Study findings and constraints: When disease was persistent, TRBV28, TRBJ1-2 and TRBJ2-5 were the favored segments. TCR diversity was lower in persistent Graves' patients (versus newly diagnosed ones).

CDR3-region Arm-PCR and iRepertoire HTBI primers produced the TCR beta libraries. MiXCR was run by TCRdb on the multiplex PCR reads, yielding one entry per CDR3 protein. The sample contains 300,000 to 400,000 distinct CDR3 sequences, 15% to 20% of which appear only once. The data were also submitted as part of a second study, on T cells in Graves' hyperthyroidism and ophthalmopathy.

This specimen was peripheral blood mononuclear cells (PBMCs), taken at new diagnosis, from a patient treated with antithyroid drugs. The TCR sequence derives from a man aged 35-49 years with Graves disease. The chain carries TRBV5-1 and TRBJ2-5; D could derive from TRBD1 or TRBD2 (5 bases each). CDR3 region: CASSPFEVRGTQYF. CDR3 DNA: TGCGCCAGCAGCCCCTTCGAGGTGAGGGGGACCCAGTACTTC.